This TCR beta chain was sequenced for a study of identical twins. General study points: Within cord blood, abundant beta clonotypes carried fewer insertions, but memory repertoires showed no such trend.

Using its own MiXCR run on the 5' RACE reads, TCRdb lists one record per CDR3 protein. The sample lists 450,000 to 650,000 distinct CDR3 sequences, around 15% occurring once. CDR1 and CDR2 (germline): MDHEN, SYDVKM. The J segment lost 5 bases and the V segment lost 6 bases, leaving 9 bases of the junction unmatched. CDR3 size: 15 residues. As to this clonotype: Its antigen is not known.

These data also formed part of another study, on yellow fever vaccine responses in identical twins.

The sample consisted of CD4+ T cells sorted from blood. V gene TRBV28 combines with J gene TRBJ1-1; 10 positions agree with TRBD1. The TCR sequence derives from a woman under 30 in good health. CDR3 sequence reads: CASRDVTGGRTEAFF. DNA for the CDR3: TGTGCCAGCAGGGACGTGACAGGGGGCCGGACTGAAGCTTTCTTT. Based on the CDR3 plus reference TRBV28 and TRBJ1-1, the full variable domain is DVKVTQSSRYLVKRTGEKVFLECVQDMDHENMFWYRQDPGLGLRLIYFSYDVKMKEKGDIPEGYSVSREKKERFSLILESASTNQTSMYLCASRDVTGGRTEAFFGQGTRLTVV.